These T cell receptor beta chains were read from a single sample in a study of cytomegalovirus exposure and HLA in healthy donors. Measured with immunoSEQ multiplex PCR; TCRdb has only the in-frame clones, and not every one. The sample comprises 180,000 or so clones, 84% of which are singletons, and under 15% rests with the top ten. Material for sequencing was PBMCs. The receptors derive from a woman aged 25 to 39 in good health and CMV-seropositive. Each CDR3 is given with its conserved first and last residue. D genes are given only for firm matches. Only some rows state a clone size, as once, few, many or a class for expanded clones.

>TRBV14|NA|NA|TRBJ2-7
TGTGCCAGCAGCGACATTTACGAGCAGTACTTC
CASSDIYEQYF
>TRBV6-1|once|TRBD2|TRBJ2-4
TGTGCCAGCAGACCCAGCGGGAGGGGAGACATTCAGTACTTC
CASRPSGRGDIQYF
>TRBV30|NA|TRBD1|TRBJ1-2
TGTGCCTGGAGTGTAAGCCGAGGGGGCGAGGGCTACACCTTC
CAWSVSRGGEGYTF
>TRBV5-1|NA|TRBD2|TRBJ2-5
TGCGCCAGCAGCAAGGGCCCACTAGCGGGAGGTGCGGAGACCCAGTACTTC
CASSKGPLAGGAETQYF
>TRBV29-1|NA|TRBD2|TRBJ2-1
TGCAGCGTTGGGATACTAGCGGGAGAATCCAATGAGCAGTTCTTC
CSVGILAGESNEQFF
>TRBV27|NA|TRBD2|TRBJ2-7
TGTGCCAGCAGTTCCGCCGGGGGGAGCGAGCAGTACTTC
CASSSAGGSEQYF
>TRBV5-1|NA|NA|TRBJ1-2
TGCGCCAGCAGCCTCGCCACAGAGTCCCTCTATGGCTACACCTTC
CASSLATESLYGYTF
>TRBV5-4|NA|TRBD2|TRBJ2-1
TGTGCCAGCAGCTTGCGGGGGGGGATCAATGAGCAGTTCTTC
CASSLRGGINEQFF
>TRBV27|NA|TRBD1|TRBJ1-1
TGTGCCAGCAGTCAACAGGGGGTAATGAACACTGAAGCTTTCTTT
CASSQQGVMNTEAFF
>TRBV29-1|NA|NA|TRBJ2-3
TGCAGCGTTTCCGTCCGATCGCCAGGCAGAGGGGATACGCAGTATTTT
CSVSVRSPGRGDTQYF
>TRBV4-1|NA|TRBD1|TRBJ1-2
TGCGCCAGCAGCCTGGGACAGGGGTGGGACTATGGCTACACCTTC
CASSLGQGWDYGYTF
>TRBV29-1|NA|TRBD1|TRBJ1-1
TGCAGCGTTATCGAGGCAGGGGGCGATGCTTTCTTT
CSVIEAGGDAFF
>TRBV9|NA|NA|TRBJ1-3
TGTGCCAGCAGCGTACAGGGGAACTCTGGAAACACCATATATTTT
CASSVQGNSGNTIYF
>TRBV5-1|few|NA|TRBJ1-1
TGCGCCAGCAGCTTGGGGACGGTGGGAGCTCCCACTGAAGCTTTCTTT
CASSLGTVGAPTEAFF
>TRBV7-9|once|TRBD1|TRBJ1-1
TGTGCCAGCAGCGTGACAGGGGCTAACACTGAAGCTTTCTTT
CASSVTGANTEAFF
>TRBV29-1|NA|NA|TRBJ1-1
TGCAGCGCCCTCCCAGGGCCGAACACTGAAGCTTTCTTT
CSALPGPNTEAFF
>TRBV5-6|few|TRBD1|TRBJ1-2
TGTGCCAGCAGCCCCCATGCCGGGACAGGGAAAGGCTACACCTTC
CASSPHAGTGKGYTF
>TRBV2|NA|NA|TRBJ2-3
TGTGCCAGCAGTGAAGGCGGTCGACCCGCAGATACGCAGTATTTT
CASSEGGRPADTQYF
>TRBV7-2|NA|NA|TRBJ1-1
TGTGCCAGCAGCTCGATCTTCGGCACTGAAGCTTTCTTT
CASSSIFGTEAFF
>TRBV5-6|NA|NA|TRBJ2-3
TGTGCCAGCAGCTTGGCCGAGCTCGCAGATACGCAGTATTTT
CASSLAELADTQYF
>TRBV25-1|once|TRBD1|TRBJ2-5
TGTGCCAGCAGTGAATGGATAGGGGGCGCCGAGACCCAGTACTTC
CASSEWIGGAETQYF
>TRBV5-1|NA|NA|TRBJ2-1
TGCGCCAGCAGCACGATATCGGGTGACAATGAGCAGTTCTTC
CASSTISGDNEQFF
>TRBV5-1|few|NA|TRBJ2-2
TGCGCCAGCAGCCTGGGCCAGGCGCCAGTTTTTAACACCGGGGAGCTGTTTTTT
CASSLGQAPVFNTGELFF
>TRBV6-1|NA|NA|TRBJ2-2
TGTGCCAGCATCACTTACAGGAACACCGGGGAGCTGTTTTTT
CASITYRNTGELFF
>TRBV6-5|NA|NA|TRBJ2-1
TGTGCCAGCAGTTATACAGAACACTCCTACAATGAGCAGTTCTTC
CASSYTEHSYNEQFF
>TRBV6-5|NA|NA|TRBJ2-7
TGTGCCAGCAGTTACTCGGGCAGTTCTGCGACCTACGAGCAGTACTTC
CASSYSGSSATYEQYF
>TRBV7-2|NA|NA|TRBJ1-2
TGTGCCAGCACCTACCCCCCGAGAGGATATGGCTACACCTTC
CASTYPPRGYGYTF
>TRBV10-3|once|TRBD2|TRBJ2-4
TGTGCCATCAGCCCGGGGGAGGGCGCCAAAAACATTCAGTACTTC
CAISPGEGAKNIQYF
>TRBV7-9|NA|TRBD1|TRBJ2-7
TGTGCCAGCAGTAAAGATACCGGGACAGCAAATCCCGAGCAGTACTTC
CASSKDTGTANPEQYF
>TRBV2|NA|NA|TRBJ2-7
TGTGCCAGCAGTCTTAAGGACAGCCCCTACGAGCAGTACTTC
CASSLKDSPYEQYF
>TRBV27|once|TRBD2|TRBJ2-1
TGTGCCAGCGCTCCGGGGACTAGCCCCTACAATGAGCAGTTCTTC
CASAPGTSPYNEQFF
>TRBV19|few|TRBD1|TRBJ1-2
TGTGCCAGTAGTCCGCGCGAGGGGGCGAGTGGCTACACCTTC
CASSPREGASGYTF
>TRBV28|NA|NA|TRBJ2-1
TGTGCCAGCAGTCCTCCCGACATACAGGGATACAATGAGCAGTTCTTC
CASSPPDIQGYNEQFF
>TRBV5-1|once|TRBD1|TRBJ2-7
TGCGCCAGCAGCTTTAGACAGGGGACGGGATACGAGCAGTACTTC
CASSFRQGTGYEQYF
>TRBV6-1|NA|TRBD2|TRBJ2-7
TGTGCCAGCAGTGGACTAGCGGGAGGGCCCTACGGGAGCGACGAGCAGTACTTC
CASSGLAGGPYGSDEQYF
>TRBV5-6|few|TRBD1|TRBJ1-5
TGTGCCAGCAGCTTGTGGGGGACAGGGGGATATAGCAATCAGCCCCAGCATTTT
CASSLWGTGGYSNQPQHF
>TRBV28|NA|NA|TRBJ1-2
TGTGCCAGCAGTTTAGGGGCCGGAGGGAGGACACTTTATGGCTACACCTTC
CASSLGAGGRTLYGYTF
>TRBV5-1|NA|NA|TRBJ1-2
TGCGCCAGCAGCCCGGGACTGACCATTGACTATGGCTACACCTTC
CASSPGLTIDYGYTF
>TRBV7-9|NA|NA|TRBJ1-4
TGTGCCAGCAGCATACAGGTTGGAGATGAAAAACTGTTTTTT
CASSIQVGDEKLFF
>TRBV15|NA|NA|TRBJ1-5
TGTGCCACCAGCAGCTACAGGGACCAGCCCCAGCATTTT
CATSSYRDQPQHF
>TRBV2|NA|TRBD2|TRBJ2-7
TGTGCCAGCAGTGAAGGTCCGGCGGGAGGGTCCTACGAGCAGTACTTC
CASSEGPAGGSYEQYF
>TRBV27|NA|NA|TRBJ2-7
TGTGCCAGCAGTCCACCCTCTTCGACAGCCTACGAGCAGTACTTC
CASSPPSSTAYEQYF
>TRBV5-1|once|TRBD2|TRBJ2-2
TGCGCCAGCAGCGAGACTAGCTCGGTCGGCACCGGGGAGCTGTTTTTT
CASSETSSVGTGELFF
>TRBV6-4|NA|NA|TRBJ1-2
TGTGCCAGCAGTGACTTCGGAGAGGGGGGGACCTATGGCTACACCTTC
CASSDFGEGGTYGYTF
>TRBV20-1|NA|NA|TRBJ1-2
TGCAGTGCTAGAGTCGACTATGGCTACACCTTC
CSARVDYGYTF
>TRBV6-1|NA|NA|TRBJ1-2
TGTGCCAGCAGTGAAGGGGCCCAATCCTATGGCTACACCTTC
CASSEGAQSYGYTF
>TRBV5-1|NA|NA|TRBJ2-7
TGCGCCAGCAGCTTGGGAGGTGGATACGAGCAGTACTTC
CASSLGGGYEQYF
>TRBV13|NA|TRBD1|TRBJ2-7
TGTGCCAGCAGCCGAGGACAGGCAAGCTCCTACGAGCAGTACTTC
CASSRGQASSYEQYF
>TRBV9|NA|NA|TRBJ2-7
TGTGCCAGCAGCGTAGAACAGGACAACTCCCCCAACTCCTACGAGCAGTACTTC
CASSVEQDNSPNSYEQYF
>TRBV2|NA|NA|TRBJ1-2
TGTGCCAGCAGATCGGAGGCGGGAGAGGGCTACACCTTC
CASRSEAGEGYTF
>TRBV6-5|NA|NA|TRBJ1-2
TGTGCCAGCAGTCAACTCGGGGGAGGGGGATATGGCTACACCTTC
CASSQLGGGGYGYTF
>TRBV28|NA|TRBD1|TRBJ1-1
TGTGCCAGCAGTTTCCGGGACAGGGAGATAACTGAAGCTTTCTTT
CASSFRDREITEAFF
>TRBV4-1|NA|TRBD2|TRBJ2-7
TGCGCCAGCAGCCGGACTAGCGGGAGCTCCTACGAGCAGTACTTC
CASSRTSGSSYEQYF
>TRBV28|NA|NA|TRBJ1-5
TGTGCCAGCACCGACCAAGGGGGATCTCAGCCCCAGCATTTT
CASTDQGGSQPQHF
>TRBV25-1|NA|TRBD1|TRBJ2-5
TGTGCCAGCAGTGAATGGGGACAGTTCCAAGAGACCCAGTACTTC
CASSEWGQFQETQYF
>TRBV30|NA|TRBD2|TRBJ2-2
TGTGCCTGGAGTTCAACTAGCGCCGGGGAGCTGTTTTTT
CAWSSTSAGELFF
>TRBV11-2|once|NA|TRBJ1-1
TGTGCCAGCAGCCCGAGACGGCTTAATAGACAGCTGAACACTGAAGCTTTCTTT
CASSPRRLNRQLNTEAFF
>TRBV15|NA|TRBD2|TRBJ2-3
TGTGCCACCAGCAGACCCCCGGGACTAGTACTACATACGCAGTATTTT
CATSRPPGLVLHTQYF